This T cell receptor beta chain came from a study of T cell changes during pregnancy in multiple sclerosis. Assay used: immunoSEQ multiplex PCR; TCRdb lists only in-frame clones, some missing. Among more than 35,000 clones, approximately 90% were seen once, and the ten largest hold around 0.41%. This clone has only a few counts. The CDR3 runs 15 residues. The ends lost 4 bases at V and 0 bases at J; junction bases unmatched: 4. The germline CDR1 and CDR2 sequences are SEHNR and FQNEAQ (reference sequence). The chain carries TRBV7-9 and TRBJ2-7, with 9 bases lining up with TRBD1. The material was CD4+ T cells from peripheral blood mononuclear cells, obtained in the second trimester of pregnancy. The receptor's source is a female donor with multiple sclerosis, enrolled in a pregnancy study. DNA of the CDR3: TGTGCCAGCAGCTATACAGGGGGCCCCTCCTACGAGCAGTACTTC. This codes for CASSYTGGPSYEQYF.